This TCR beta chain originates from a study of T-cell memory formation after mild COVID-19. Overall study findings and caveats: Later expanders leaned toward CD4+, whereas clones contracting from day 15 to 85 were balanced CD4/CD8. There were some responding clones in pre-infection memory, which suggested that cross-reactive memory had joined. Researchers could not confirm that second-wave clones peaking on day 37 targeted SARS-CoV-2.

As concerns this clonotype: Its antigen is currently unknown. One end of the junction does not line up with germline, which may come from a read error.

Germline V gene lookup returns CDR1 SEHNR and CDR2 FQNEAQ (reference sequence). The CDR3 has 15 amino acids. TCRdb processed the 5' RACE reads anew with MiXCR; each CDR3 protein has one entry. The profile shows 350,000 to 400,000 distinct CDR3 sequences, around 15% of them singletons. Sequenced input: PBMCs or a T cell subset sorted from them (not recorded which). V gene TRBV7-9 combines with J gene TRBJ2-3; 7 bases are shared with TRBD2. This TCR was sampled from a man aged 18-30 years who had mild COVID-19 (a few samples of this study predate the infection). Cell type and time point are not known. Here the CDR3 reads CASSVAGLSTDTQYF. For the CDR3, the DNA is TGTGCCAGCAGCGTAGCGGGCCTTAGCACAGATACGCAGTATTTT.